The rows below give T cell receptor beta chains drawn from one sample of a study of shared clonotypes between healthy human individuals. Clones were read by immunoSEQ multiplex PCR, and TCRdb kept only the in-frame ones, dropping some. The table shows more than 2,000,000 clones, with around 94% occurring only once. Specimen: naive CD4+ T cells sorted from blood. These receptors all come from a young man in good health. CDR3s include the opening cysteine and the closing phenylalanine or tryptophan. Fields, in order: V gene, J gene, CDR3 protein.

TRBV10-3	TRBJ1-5	CAISDGGHSNQPQHF
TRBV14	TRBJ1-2	CASSQDRGSTYGYTF
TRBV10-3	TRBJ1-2	CAISEFPNSPNYGYTF
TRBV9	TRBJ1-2	CASSVDRAGYGYTF
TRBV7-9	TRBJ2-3	CASSFFGPKPTDTQYF
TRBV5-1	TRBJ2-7	CASSLGQSMGEQYF
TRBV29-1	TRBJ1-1	CSVAQGYTEAFF
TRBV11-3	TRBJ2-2	CASSLDRPGELFF
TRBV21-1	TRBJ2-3	CASSKALKGRKTQYF
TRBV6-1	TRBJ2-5	CASSEAPQETQYF
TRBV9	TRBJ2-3	CASSPPSGVSTDTQYF
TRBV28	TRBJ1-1	CASSSLVRDRGRMNTEAFF
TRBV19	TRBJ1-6	CASSATAGTGGNSPLHF
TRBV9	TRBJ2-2	CASSVENTGTGELFF
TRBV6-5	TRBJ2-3	CASRGTSGRTDTQYF
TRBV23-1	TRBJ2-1	CARGDNEQFF
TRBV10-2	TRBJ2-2	CASSETSVFTGELFF
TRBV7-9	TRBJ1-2	CASSVRGLYGYTF
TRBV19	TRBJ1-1	CASSTQGNTEAFF
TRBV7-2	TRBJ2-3	CASSLTTLAVTDTQYF
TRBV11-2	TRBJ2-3	CASSPGRGQITDTQYF
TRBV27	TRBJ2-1	CASSYRGKISSYNEQFF
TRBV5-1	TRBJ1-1	CASRPEGAPGAFF
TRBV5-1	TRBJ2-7	CASSLDPGGSVEQYF
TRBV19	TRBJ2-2	CASSSLAGGGTGELFF
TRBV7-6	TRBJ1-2	CASSPRRGLGYTF
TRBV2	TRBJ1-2	CASRQQGTPGLTNGYTF